These 30 T cell receptor beta chains were sequenced from one sample in a study of blood T cell repertoires in COVID-19. Sequenced by immunoSEQ multiplex PCR; TCRdb stores in-frame clones only, minus some. Of 200,000 to 250,000 clones listed, around 82% were seen once; the top ten hold around 2%. Specimen: peripheral blood. Source of these receptors: a woman aged 60-75 years with acute or convalescent COVID-19.

The rearrangement joins TRBV6-5 to TRBJ1-5; the D gene is possibly TRBD1 (6 bases). CDR1 and CDR2 (germline): MNHEY, SVGAGI. The CDR3 sequence is 13 residues long. Trimming stripped 5 bases from V and 7 bases from J, with 12 bases between. DNA for the CDR3: TGTGCCAGCAGTCCTGGGGGCAGCCAGCCCCAGCATTTT. It yields the protein CASSPGGSQPQHF.

This clone was counted only a few times. The rearrangement uses TRBV7-3 and TRBJ2-1; 11 bases are shared with TRBD2. This CDR3 is 17 amino acids long. Germline V gene data show CDR1 as SGHTA and CDR2 as FQGTGA. V was clipped by 1 base and J by 3 bases; unmatched bases: 5. CDR3: CASSLRATSGGYNEQFF. DNA for the CDR3: TGTGCCAGCAGCTTAAGGGCCACTAGCGGGGGCTACAATGAGCAGTTCTTC. The variable domain in full, with the rest retrieved from reference TRBV7-3 and TRBJ2-1, is GAGVSQTPSNKVTEKGKYVELRCDPISGHTALYWYRQSLGQGPEFLIYFQGTGAADDSGLPNDRFFAVRPEGSVSTLKIQRTERGDSAVYLCASSLRATSGGYNEQFFGPGTRLTVL.

V is TRBV30 and J is TRBJ1-4; 8 nucleotides align to TRBD1. The CDR3 runs 14 residues. Per the germline V gene, CDR1 is GTSNPN and CDR2 is SVGIG (reference sequence). With V trimmed by 3 bases and J by 4 bases, 4 bases remained unmatched. The CDR3 spells CAWRRTGSNEKLFF. Here the CDR3 DNA reads TGTGCCTGGAGGAGGACAGGGAGTAATGAAAAACTGTTTTTT.

The V gene is TRBV6-5, the J gene TRBJ2-1, with a possible D match to TRBD2 (5 bases). CDR1 and CDR2 (germline): MNHEY, SVGAGI. The CDR3 has 11 residues. V was shortened by 6 bases and J by 10 bases, with 10 bases between the two germline ends. For the CDR3, the DNA is TGTGCCAGCAGAGTAGGAGGCGAGCAGTTCTTC. This codes for CASRVGGEQFF.

The chain has TRBV7-9 and TRBJ1-6; 10 nucleotides align to TRBD1. V lost 5 bases to trimming and J lost 9 bases; unmatched junction nucleotides: 16. The CDR3 is 18 residues long. Germline CDR1 and CDR2: SEHNR and FQNEAQ (reference sequence). The CDR3 sequence is CASSPTTATGGLSSPLHF. The CDR3 coding sequence is TGTGCCAGCAGCCCCACCACCGCGACAGGGGGCTTAAGTTCACCCCTCCACTTT.

For this clone: A junction boundary mismatches the germline segment, possibly from a read error. The chain employs TRBV7-7 and TRBJ2-7; 8 bases fit TRBD2. This CDR3 contains 15 residues. Germline V gene sequence: CDR1 SSHAT, CDR2 FNYEAQ (reference sequence). This CDR3 reads CASSLGAGESYEQYF. In DNA, the CDR3 is TGTGCTAGCAGCTTAGGAGCGGGGGAATCCTACGAGCAGTACTTC.

This chain's CDR3 is CASSFQVPRTAAFTDTQYF. The DNA of the CDR3 is TGTGCCAGCAGCTTTCAGGTACCGAGGACAGCAGCTTTCACAGATACGCAGTATTTT. The J gene is TRBJ2-3, the V gene TRBV5-6, with a possible D match to TRBD1 (6 bases). The CDR3 consists of 19 residues. The V gene's germline CDR1 is SGHDT and CDR2 YYEEEE. The V gene lost 2 bases and the J gene lost 2 bases, with 24 bases spanning the gap.

The CDR3, as DNA: TGTGCCAGCAGCGTAGTAAGCGGAATGAACACTGAAGCTTTCTTT. Protein sequence: CASSVVSGMNTEAFF. The chain recombines TRBV9 with TRBJ1-1; D not resolved. CDR1 SGDLS and CDR2 YYNGEE come from the germline V gene. Trimming removed 0 bases at V and 0 bases at J, with 9 bases between. The CDR3 totals 15 residues.

The chain employs TRBV9 and TRBJ2-1; possibly TRBD1 for D (7 bases). Trimming removed 0 bases from V and 5 bases from J, with 12 bases in between. CDR1 and CDR2 (germline): SGDLS, YYNGEE. This CDR3 region has 15 residues. CDR3 region: CASSVATRGDNEQFF. For the CDR3, the DNA is TGTGCCAGCAGCGTAGCGACCAGGGGGGACAATGAGCAGTTCTTC.

This clone was seen once. The chain carries TRBV7-2 and TRBJ2-2, with 7 bases matching TRBD1. The V gene's germline CDR1 is SGHTA and CDR2 FQGNSA. The CDR3 loop spans 17 amino acids. Trimming took 2 bases from V and 4 from J; bases not matched to a gene: 10. In DNA, the CDR3 is TGTGCCAGCAGCTTACGATCGGAAGGGGGCCCCACCGGGGAGCTGTTTTTT. Its translation: CASSLRSEGGPTGELFF.

This clone has only one observation. V and J are TRBV12-3 or TRBV12-4 and TRBJ1-2; maybe TRBD1 (6 bases). CDR3 length equals 13 residues. The V and J ends lost 6 bases and 7 bases respectively, with 15 bases between them. This CDR3 reads CASSSDQGIGYTF. CDR3 in DNA: TGTGCCAGCAGCTCCGATCAGGGGATTGGCTACACCTTC.

The J gene is TRBJ2-7, the V gene TRBV19; 8 nucleotides match TRBD1. Germline-derived CDR1 and CDR2 are LNHDA and SQIVND (reference sequence). The J segment lost 2 bases and the V segment lost 6 bases, leaving 18 bases of the junction unmatched. The CDR3 is made up of 18 amino acids. DNA for the CDR3: TGTGCCAGTAGCAGATCGGCCACCGATTACAGGGGGACCTACGAGCAGTACTTC. Translated, it gives CASSRSATDYRGTYEQYF. The whole variable domain, filled in from reference TRBV19 and TRBJ2-7, reads DGGITQSPKYLFRKEGQNVTLSCEQNLNHDAMYWYRQDPGQGLRLIYYSQIVNDFQKGDIAEGYSVSREKKESFPLTVTSAQKNPTAFYLCASSRSATDYRGTYEQYFGPGTRLTVT.

The chain joins TRBV5-7 to TRBJ1-2, with unresolved D. TRBV5-7 is identified as an open reading frame with a role that is uncertain. V lost 2 bases and J lost 1, with 12 bases in between. The CDR3 loop spans 15 amino acids. The CDR3 spells CASSLSRNLNYGYTF. Written as DNA, the CDR3 is TGTGCCAGCAGCTTAAGCAGGAACCTTAACTATGGCTACACCTTC.

The rearrangement joins TRBV18 to TRBJ2-5; no reliable D call. V lost 6 bases and J lost 3, with 8 bases in between. The CDR3 contains 12 residues. In germline, CDR1 is KGHSH, CDR2 LQKENI. CDR3 region: CASSYIEETQYF. The CDR3 region has the DNA TGTGCCAGCTCGTACATCGAAGAGACCCAGTACTTC. Based on the CDR3 plus reference TRBV18 and TRBJ2-5, the full variable domain is NAGVMQNPRHLVRRRGQEARLRCSPMKGHSHVYWYRQLPEEGLKFMVYLQKENIIDESGMPKERFSAEFPKEGPSILRIQQVVRGDSAAYFCASSYIEETQYFGPGTRLLVL.

The chain has TRBV9 and TRBJ1-4; a possible D gene is TRBD1 (5 bases). This CDR3 is 14 amino acids long. V was cut by 0 bases and J by 4 bases, with 7 bases left in between. Germline CDR1 is SGDLS and CDR2 is YYNGEE. The CDR3 is CASSVGQFNEKLFF. The CDR3 DNA follows: TGTGCCAGCAGCGTAGGACAGTTTAATGAAAAACTGTTTTTT. Complete variable domain (other parts from reference TRBV9 and TRBJ1-4): DSGVTQTPKHLITATGQRVTLRCSPRSGDLSVYWYQQSLDQGLQFLIQYYNGEERAKGNILERFSAQQFPDLHSELNLSSLELGDSALYFCASSVGQFNEKLFFGSGTQLSVL.

This rearrangement joins TRBV30 to TRBJ2-7, with 8 bases identical to TRBD1. Germline V CDR1 and CDR2: GTSNPN, SVGIG (reference sequence). The CDR3 is made up of 15 amino acids. V dropped 4 bases and J dropped 2; count of bases not matched to a gene: 10. DNA of the CDR3: TGTGCCTGGAAATATTTCGGGACAGGTACCTACGAGCAGTACTTC. Translated: CAWKYFGTGTYEQYF.

The rearrangement uses TRBV10-3 and TRBJ2-1; D may be TRBD1 (6 bases). CDR1 and CDR2 (germline): ENHRY, SYGVKD. Trimming stripped 6 bases from V and 5 bases from J, with 17 bases between. This CDR3 contains 15 residues. The CDR3 is CAIRPTGNGNNEQFF. Written as DNA, the CDR3 is TGTGCCATCAGGCCCACAGGGAACGGCAACAATGAGCAGTTCTTC.

This chain connects TRBV7-9 to TRBJ2-7; 9 bases match TRBD1. The germline gives CDR1 SEHNR, CDR2 FQNEAQ (reference sequence). V gave up 5 bases and J gave up 4 bases; unmatched junction bases: 6. The CDR3 length is 14 residues. CDR3 sequence (DNA): TGTGCCAGCAGCCATAGGGACAGGGTTTACGAGCAGTACTTC. This codes for CASSHRDRVYEQYF. The full variable domain, its missing parts supplied by reference TRBV7-9 and TRBJ2-7, is DTGVSQNPRHKITKRGQNVTFRCDPISEHNRLYWYRQTLGQGPEFLTYFQNEAQLEKSRLLSDRFSAERPKGSFSTLEIQRTEQGDSAMYLCASSHRDRVYEQYFGPGTRLTVT.

This clone turned up a few times. The chain has TRBV9 and TRBJ2-3; D call uncertain. This CDR3 is built from 15 residues. Germline V gene lookup returns CDR1 SGDLS and CDR2 YYNGEE. V lost 1 base and J lost 1, with 10 bases in between. For the CDR3, the DNA is TGTGCCAGCAGCGTAAACGGAGACGGCACAGATACGCAGTATTTT. This sequence encodes CASSVNGDGTDTQYF.

The chain links TRBV5-4 to TRBJ1-1; TRBD1 matches 9 bases. CDR1 and CDR2 (germline): SGHNT, YYREEE (reference sequence). Trimming cost V 6 bases and J 0 bases; bases outside gene matches: 6. The CDR3 runs to 15 residues. CDR3 bases: TGTGCCAGCATACCACAGGGGGCCTTGAACACTGAAGCTTTCTTT. Translation: CASIPQGALNTEAFF.

The chain couples TRBV6-5 to TRBJ2-7; 7 nucleotides align to TRBD1. Germline values: CDR1 MNHEY, CDR2 SVGAGI. Trimming at V came to 5 bases and at J to 2 bases, leaving 9 bases not matched to a gene. The CDR3 consists of 15 residues. CDR3 DNA sequence: TGTGCCAGCAGTCCATCCTTGACAGGGACCTACGAGCAGTACTTC. Its translation: CASSPSLTGTYEQYF.

This chain uses TRBV3-1 (or the pseudogene TRBV3-2) with TRBJ2-2; D might be TRBD2 (5 bases). V lost 10 bases and J lost 6, with 9 bases in between. Per germline, CDR1 LGHDT and CDR2 YNNKEL (reference sequence). The CDR3 is 11 residues long. The CDR3 nucleotides read TGTGCCACTAAGAGGGCCGGGGAGCTGTTTTTT. Translating gives CATKRAGELFF.

This clone was picked up a small number of times. The chain uses TRBV24-1 and TRBJ1-4, with 7 nucleotides matching TRBD1. V lost 5 bases and J lost 5; bases outside the gene matches: 10. CDR3 length equals 16 residues. The germline gives CDR1 KGHDR, CDR2 SFDVKD. CDR3 sequence: CATSAYSTGENEKLFF. The CDR3, as DNA: TGTGCCACCAGTGCCTATTCAACAGGGGAAAATGAAAAACTGTTTTTT.

The chain couples TRBV9 to TRBJ2-1, with 10 bases lining up with TRBD2. The CDR3 loop spans 16 amino acids. Germline CDR1 is SGDLS and CDR2 is YYNGEE. The trim removed 4 bases at V and 7 bases at J, leaving 11 bases unmatched. The chain's CDR3 is CASSPTPGLALNEQFF. In DNA form, the CDR3 reads TGTGCCAGCAGCCCTACGCCGGGACTAGCGTTAAATGAGCAGTTCTTC.

J is TRBJ1-5 and V is TRBV28; 7 nucleotides match TRBD1. This CDR3 contains 16 residues. CDR1 MDHEN and CDR2 SYDVKM come from the germline V gene. With 2 bases clipped from V and 5 bases from J, the junction kept 9 bases outside the gene matches. The CDR3 loop reads CASSLGSTGEYQPQHF. In nucleotides, the CDR3 is TGTGCCAGCAGTTTAGGAAGTACAGGGGAATATCAGCCCCAGCATTTT.

This clone was detected only a few times. The chain recombines TRBV11-2 with TRBJ1-1, with TRBD1 identical over 9 bases. There are 15 residues in the CDR3. The junction had 10 bases not matched to a gene; V was cut back by 5 bases and J by 6 bases. CDR1 is SGHAT, CDR2 FQNNGV, per germline. CDR3 in DNA: TGTGCCAGCAGCAAAACCGGGACAGGGTATCCTGAAGCTTTCTTT. This sequence encodes CASSKTGTGYPEAFF. Full variable domain (outside the CDR3, taken from reference TRBV11-2 and TRBJ1-1): EAGVAQSPRYKIIEKRQSVAFWCNPISGHATLYWYQQILGQGPKLLIQFQNNGVVDDSQLPKDRFSAERLKGVDSTLKIQPAKLEDSAVYLCASSKTGTGYPEAFFGQGTRLTVV.

The V and J genes are TRBV7-8 and TRBJ2-7; 11 nucleotides match TRBD2. This CDR3 spans 16 amino acids. V shed 4 bases, J shed 7 bases, and the junction held 12 bases outside the gene matches. Germline V gene sequence: CDR1 SGHVS, CDR2 FQNEAQ. The CDR3 sequence: CASSSSTSGVPWEQYF. The CDR3, as DNA: TGTGCCAGCAGCTCGTCGACTAGCGGGGTCCCTTGGGAGCAGTACTTC.

This rearrangement joins TRBV30 to TRBJ1-1; D is unclear. Germline V gene data show CDR1 as GTSNPN and CDR2 as SVGIG (reference sequence). The V end was cut by 4 bases, the J end by 7 bases, with 10 bases between. The CDR3 extends over 11 amino acids. CDR3 in amino acids: CAWTREVEAFF. The CDR3 nucleotides read TGTGCCTGGACTCGGGAGGTTGAAGCTTTCTTT.

This clone has a handful of counts. The chain is built from TRBV4-2 and TRBJ1-5, with D unresolved. Deletions cut 4 bases from V and 6 bases from J, with 22 bases between. The CDR3 sequence is 17 residues long. Germline values: CDR1 LGHNA, CDR2 YNFKEQ. CDR3 protein: CASSPLPQEGGFQPQHF. The CDR3 DNA sequence: TGTGCCAGCAGCCCACTTCCCCAGGAGGGTGGTTTTCAGCCCCAGCATTTT.

The V call is TRBV3-1 (or the pseudogene TRBV3-2), the J call TRBJ2-1; D is undetermined. Trimming cost V 1 base and J 5 bases, with 9 bases left between them. This CDR3 comprises 14 residues. Per the germline V gene, CDR1 is LGHDT and CDR2 is YNNKEL (reference sequence). CDR3 nucleotide sequence: TGTGCCAGCAGCCAAGCCGGGTTGGACAATGAGCAGTTCTTC. This codes for CASSQAGLDNEQFF.